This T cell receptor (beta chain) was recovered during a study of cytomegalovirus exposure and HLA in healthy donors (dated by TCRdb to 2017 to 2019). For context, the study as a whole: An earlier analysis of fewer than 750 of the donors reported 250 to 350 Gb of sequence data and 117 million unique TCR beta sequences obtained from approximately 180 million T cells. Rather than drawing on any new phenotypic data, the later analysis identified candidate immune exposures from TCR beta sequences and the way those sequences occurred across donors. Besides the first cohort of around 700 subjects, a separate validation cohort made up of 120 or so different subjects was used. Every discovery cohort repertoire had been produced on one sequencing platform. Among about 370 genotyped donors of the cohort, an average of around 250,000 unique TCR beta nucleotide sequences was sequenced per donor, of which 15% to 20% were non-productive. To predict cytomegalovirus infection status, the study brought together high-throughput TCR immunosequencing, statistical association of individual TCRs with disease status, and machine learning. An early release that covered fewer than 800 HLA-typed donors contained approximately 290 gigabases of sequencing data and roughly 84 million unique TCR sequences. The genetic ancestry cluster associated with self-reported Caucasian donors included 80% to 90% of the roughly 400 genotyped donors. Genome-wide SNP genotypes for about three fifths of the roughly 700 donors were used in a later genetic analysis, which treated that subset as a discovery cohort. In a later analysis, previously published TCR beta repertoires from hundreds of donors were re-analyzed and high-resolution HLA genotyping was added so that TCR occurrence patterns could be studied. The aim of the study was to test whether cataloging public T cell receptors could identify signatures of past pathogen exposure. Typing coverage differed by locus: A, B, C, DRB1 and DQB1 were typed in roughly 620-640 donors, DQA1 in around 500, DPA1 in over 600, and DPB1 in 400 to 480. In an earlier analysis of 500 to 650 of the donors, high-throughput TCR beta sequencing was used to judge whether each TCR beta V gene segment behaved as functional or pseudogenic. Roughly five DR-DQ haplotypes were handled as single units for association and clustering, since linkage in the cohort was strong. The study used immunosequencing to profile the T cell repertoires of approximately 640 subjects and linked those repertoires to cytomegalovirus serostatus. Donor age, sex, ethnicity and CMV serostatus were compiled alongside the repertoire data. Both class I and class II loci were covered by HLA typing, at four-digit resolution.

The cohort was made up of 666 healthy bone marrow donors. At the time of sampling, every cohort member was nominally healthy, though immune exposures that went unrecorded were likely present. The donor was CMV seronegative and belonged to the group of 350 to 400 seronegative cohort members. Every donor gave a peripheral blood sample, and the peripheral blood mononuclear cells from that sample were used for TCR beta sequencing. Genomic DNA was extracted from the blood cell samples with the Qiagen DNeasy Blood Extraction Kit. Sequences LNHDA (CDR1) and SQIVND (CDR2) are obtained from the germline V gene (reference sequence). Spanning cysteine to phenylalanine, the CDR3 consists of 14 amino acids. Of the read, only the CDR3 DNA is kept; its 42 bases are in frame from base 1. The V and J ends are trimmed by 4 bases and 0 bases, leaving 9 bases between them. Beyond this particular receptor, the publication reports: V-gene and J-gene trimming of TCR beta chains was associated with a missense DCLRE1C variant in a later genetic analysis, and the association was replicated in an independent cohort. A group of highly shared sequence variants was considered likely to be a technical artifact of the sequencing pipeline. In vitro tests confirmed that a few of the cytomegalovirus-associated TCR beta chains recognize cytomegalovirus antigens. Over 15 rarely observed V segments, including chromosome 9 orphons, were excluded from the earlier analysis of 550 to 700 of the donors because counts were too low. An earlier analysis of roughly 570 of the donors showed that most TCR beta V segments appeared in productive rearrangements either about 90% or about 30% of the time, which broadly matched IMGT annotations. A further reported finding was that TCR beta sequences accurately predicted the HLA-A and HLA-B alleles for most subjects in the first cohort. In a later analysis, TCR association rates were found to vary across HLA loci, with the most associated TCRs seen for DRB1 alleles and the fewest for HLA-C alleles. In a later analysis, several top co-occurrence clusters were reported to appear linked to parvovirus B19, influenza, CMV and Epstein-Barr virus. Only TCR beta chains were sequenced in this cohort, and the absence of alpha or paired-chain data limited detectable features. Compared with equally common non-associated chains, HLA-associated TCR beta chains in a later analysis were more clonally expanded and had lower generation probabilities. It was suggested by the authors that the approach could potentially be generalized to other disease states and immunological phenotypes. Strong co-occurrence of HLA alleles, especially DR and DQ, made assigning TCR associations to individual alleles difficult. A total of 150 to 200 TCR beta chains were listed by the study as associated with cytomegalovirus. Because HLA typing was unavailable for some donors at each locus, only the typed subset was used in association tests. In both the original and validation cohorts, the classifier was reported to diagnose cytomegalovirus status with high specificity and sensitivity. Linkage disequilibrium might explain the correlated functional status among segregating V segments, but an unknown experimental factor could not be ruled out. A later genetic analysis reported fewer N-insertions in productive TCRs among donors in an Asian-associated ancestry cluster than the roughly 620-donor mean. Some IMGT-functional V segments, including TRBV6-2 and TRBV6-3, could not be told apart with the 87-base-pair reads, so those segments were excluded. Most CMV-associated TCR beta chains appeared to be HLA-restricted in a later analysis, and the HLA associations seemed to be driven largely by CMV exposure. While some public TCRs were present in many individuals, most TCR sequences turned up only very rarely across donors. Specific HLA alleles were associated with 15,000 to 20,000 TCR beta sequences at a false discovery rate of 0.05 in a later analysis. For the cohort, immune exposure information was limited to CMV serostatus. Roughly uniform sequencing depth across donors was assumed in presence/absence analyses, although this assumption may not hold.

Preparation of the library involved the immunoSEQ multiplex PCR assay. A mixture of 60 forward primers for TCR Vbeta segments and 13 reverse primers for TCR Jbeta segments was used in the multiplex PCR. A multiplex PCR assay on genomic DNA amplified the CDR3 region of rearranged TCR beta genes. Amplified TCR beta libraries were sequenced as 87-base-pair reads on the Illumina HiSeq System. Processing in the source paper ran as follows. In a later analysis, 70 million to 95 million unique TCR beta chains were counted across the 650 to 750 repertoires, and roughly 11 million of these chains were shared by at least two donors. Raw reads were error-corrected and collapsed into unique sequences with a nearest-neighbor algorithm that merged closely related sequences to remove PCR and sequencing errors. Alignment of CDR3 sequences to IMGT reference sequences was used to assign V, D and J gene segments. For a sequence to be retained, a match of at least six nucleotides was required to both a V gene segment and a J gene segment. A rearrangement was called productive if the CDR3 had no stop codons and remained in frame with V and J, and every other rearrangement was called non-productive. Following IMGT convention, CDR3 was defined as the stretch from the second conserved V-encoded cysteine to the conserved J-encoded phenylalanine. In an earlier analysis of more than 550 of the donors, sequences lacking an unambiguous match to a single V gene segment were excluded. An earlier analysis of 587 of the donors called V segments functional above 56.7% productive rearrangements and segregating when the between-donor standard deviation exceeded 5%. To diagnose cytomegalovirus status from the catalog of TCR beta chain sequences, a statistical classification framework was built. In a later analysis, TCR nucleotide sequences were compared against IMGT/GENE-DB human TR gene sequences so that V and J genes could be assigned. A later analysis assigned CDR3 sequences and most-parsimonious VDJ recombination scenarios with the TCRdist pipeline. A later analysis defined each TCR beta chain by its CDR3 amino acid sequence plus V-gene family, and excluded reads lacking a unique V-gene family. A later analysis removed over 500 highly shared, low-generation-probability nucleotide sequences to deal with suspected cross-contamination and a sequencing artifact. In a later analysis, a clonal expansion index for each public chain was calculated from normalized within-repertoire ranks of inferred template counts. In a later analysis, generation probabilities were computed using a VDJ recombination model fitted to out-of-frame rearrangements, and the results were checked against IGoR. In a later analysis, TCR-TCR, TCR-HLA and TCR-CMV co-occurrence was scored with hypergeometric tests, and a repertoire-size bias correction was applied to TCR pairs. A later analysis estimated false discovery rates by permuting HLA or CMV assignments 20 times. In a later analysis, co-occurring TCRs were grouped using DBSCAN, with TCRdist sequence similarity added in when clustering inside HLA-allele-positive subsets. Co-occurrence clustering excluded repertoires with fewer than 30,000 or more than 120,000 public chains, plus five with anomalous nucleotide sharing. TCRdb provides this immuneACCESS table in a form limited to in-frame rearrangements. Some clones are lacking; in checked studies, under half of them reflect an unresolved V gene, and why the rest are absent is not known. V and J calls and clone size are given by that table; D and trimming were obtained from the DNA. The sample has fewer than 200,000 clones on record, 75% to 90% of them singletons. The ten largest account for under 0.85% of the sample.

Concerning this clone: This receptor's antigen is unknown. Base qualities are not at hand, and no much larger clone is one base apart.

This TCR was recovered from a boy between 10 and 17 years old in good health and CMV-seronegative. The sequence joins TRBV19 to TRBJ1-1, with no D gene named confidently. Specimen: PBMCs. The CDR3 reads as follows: CASSSPGLNTEAFF. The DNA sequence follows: TGTGCCAGTAGTAGCCCGGGGTTGAACACTGAAGCTTTCTTT.